This T cell receptor (beta chain) comes out of a study of shared T cell receptors in the human thymus. Produced via immunoSEQ multiplex PCR; TCRdb's table is partial and in-frame only. The data contain 550,000 to 800,000 clones, approximately 85% of them singletons. The CDR3 is 15 amino acids. Looked up from germline, CDR1 is MNHEY and CDR2 is SVGAGI. V was clipped by 3 bases and J by 1 base; unmatched bases: 5. This same sample was also part of a study on human thymus T cells. This second study says: It was from resections taken during corrective heart surgery that the thymus tissue came. Thymic as well as blood repertoires seemed to favor certain V and J genes unevenly. Related research has reported that thymic repertoires overlap highly among unrelated individuals.

The sequenced material came from thymocytes. The receptor was isolated from a girl under three years old with a congenital heart defect. The gene calls are TRBV6-5 and TRBJ2-7; TRBD1 matches at 8 bases. Here the CDR3 DNA reads TGTGCCAGCAGTTATTGGACAGGGATTTCCTACGAGCAGTACTTC. As protein: CASSYWTGISYEQYF.